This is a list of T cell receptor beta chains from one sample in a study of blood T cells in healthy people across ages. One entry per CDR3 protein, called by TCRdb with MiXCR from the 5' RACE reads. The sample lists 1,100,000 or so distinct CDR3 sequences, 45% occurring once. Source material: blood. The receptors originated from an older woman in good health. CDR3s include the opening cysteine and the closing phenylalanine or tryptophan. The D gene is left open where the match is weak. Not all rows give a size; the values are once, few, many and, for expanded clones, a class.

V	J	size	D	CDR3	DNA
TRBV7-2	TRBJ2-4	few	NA	CASRLSLGREQYF	TGTGCCAGCAGATTAAGCCTAGGGAGAGAGCAGTACTTC
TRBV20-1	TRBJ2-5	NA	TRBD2	CSARDLVVGRPQRTQYF	TGCAGTGCTAGAGATTTGGTCGTCGGGAGGCCCCAGAGGACCCAGTACTTC
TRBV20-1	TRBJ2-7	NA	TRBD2	CSVTSGSSYEQYF	TGCAGTGTGACTAGCGGGAGCTCCTACGAGCAGTACTTC
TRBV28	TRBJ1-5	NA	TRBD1	CASSLRAGGQPQHF	TGTGCCAGCAGTTTAAGGGCAGGGGGCCAGCCCCAGCATTTT
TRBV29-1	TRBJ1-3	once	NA	CSAVSGQGNTIYF	TGCAGCGCCGTGTCTGGCCAGGGAAACACCATATATTTT
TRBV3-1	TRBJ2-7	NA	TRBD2	CASSPDVGTRAYEQYF	TGTGCCAGCAGCCCCGATGTCGGGACTAGGGCCTACGAGCAGTACTTC
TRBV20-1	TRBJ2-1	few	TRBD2	CSANPLGGRNHNEQFF	TGCAGTGCTAACCCCCTGGGCGGGAGGAATCACAATGAGCAGTTCTTC
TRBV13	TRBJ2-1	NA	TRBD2	CASSLGGLARSYEQFF	TGTGCCAGCAGCTTAGGAGGACTAGCTCGCAGCTATGAGCAGTTCTTC
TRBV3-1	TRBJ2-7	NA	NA	CASSQGTGYYEQYF	TGTGCCAGCAGCCAAGGCACGGGTTACTACGAGCAGTACTTC
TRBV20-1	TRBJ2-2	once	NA	CSARGGPTNTGELFF	TGCAGTGCTAGAGGGGGACCGACGAACACCGGGGAGCTGTTTTTT
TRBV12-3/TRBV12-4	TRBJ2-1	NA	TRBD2	CASSSPIGTSGRLYEQFF	TGTGCCAGCAGTTCCCCAATCGGGACTAGCGGGAGGCTTTATGAGCAGTTCTTC
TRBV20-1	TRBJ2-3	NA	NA	CSAPRGQRPYPTDTQYF	TGCAGTGCCCCGAGAGGACAACGACCTTATCCCACAGATACGCAGTATTTT
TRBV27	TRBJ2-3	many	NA	CASSWGGTDTQYF	TGTGCCAGCAGTTGGGGGGGCACAGATACGCAGTATTTT
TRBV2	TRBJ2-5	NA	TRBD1	CASIGTGGTQYF	TGTGCCAGCATCGGGACAGGGGGGACCCAGTACTTC
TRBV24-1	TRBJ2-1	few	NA	CATENRVRYNEQFF	TGTGCCACCGAAAACAGGGTGCGCTACAATGAGCAGTTCTTC
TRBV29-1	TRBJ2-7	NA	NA	CSVGGFGGGSSYEQYF	TGCAGCGTTGGGGGATTTGGTGGAGGTTCTAGCTACGAGCAGTACTTC
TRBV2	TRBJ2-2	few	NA	CASSEGLGRTNTGELFF	TGTGCCAGCAGTGAAGGGCTGGGACGTACGAACACCGGGGAGCTGTTTTTT
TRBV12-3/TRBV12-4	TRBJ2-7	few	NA	CASSTAVRGAYEQYF	TGTGCCAGCAGTACGGCGGTTAGAGGAGCCTACGAGCAGTACTTC
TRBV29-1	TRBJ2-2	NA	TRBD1	CSVGTGTNTGELFF	TGCAGCGTCGGGACAGGGACGAACACCGGGGAGCTGTTTTTT
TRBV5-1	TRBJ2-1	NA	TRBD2	CASSSGLAGEDEQFF	TGCGCCAGCAGCTCCGGACTAGCGGGAGAAGATGAGCAGTTCTTC
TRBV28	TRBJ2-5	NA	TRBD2	CASSLRGLAGGPGKFQETQYF	TGTGCCAGCAGTTTACGGGGACTAGCGGGAGGGCCGGGGAAATTTCAAGAGACCCAGTACTTC
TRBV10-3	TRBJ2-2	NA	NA	CAIGTGTNTGELFF	TGTGCCATCGGGACCGGAACGAACACCGGGGAGCTGTTTTTT
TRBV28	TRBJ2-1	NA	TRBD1	CASTSTGGRQFF	TGTGCCAGCACCTCAACAGGGGGCCGTCAGTTCTTC
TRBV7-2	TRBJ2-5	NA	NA	CASSVLRGETQYF	TGTGCCAGCAGCGTACTCCGGGGAGAGACCCAGTACTTC
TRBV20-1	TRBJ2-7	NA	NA	CSADEQYF	TGCAGTGCGGACGAGCAGTACTTC
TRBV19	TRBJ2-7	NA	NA	CASSIAGYNSYEQYF	TGTGCCAGTAGTATCGCAGGGTATAACTCCTACGAGCAGTACTTC
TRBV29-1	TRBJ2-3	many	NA	CSVGVWRGEDTQYF	TGCAGCGTTGGTGTGTGGAGAGGTGAAGATACGCAGTATTTT
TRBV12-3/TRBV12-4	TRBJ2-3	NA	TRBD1	CASSWGTGGTDTQYF	TGTGCCAGCAGTTGGGGGACAGGGGGCACAGATACGCAGTATTTT
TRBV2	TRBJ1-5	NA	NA	CASSDWGRGPQHF	TGTGCCAGCAGTGATTGGGGGCGCGGGCCCCAGCATTTT
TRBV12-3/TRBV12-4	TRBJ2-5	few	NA	CASSLIRGWTQYF	TGTGCCAGCAGTTTAATTAGGGGTTGGACCCAGTACTTC
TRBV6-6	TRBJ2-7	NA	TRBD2	CASRDLRGGSYNEQYF	TGTGCCAGCAGAGACCTTAGGGGAGGGTCCTACAATGAGCAGTACTTC
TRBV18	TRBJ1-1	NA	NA	CASAPLMNTEAFF	TGCGCCAGCGCACCACTAATGAACACTGAAGCTTTCTTT
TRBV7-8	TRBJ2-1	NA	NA	CASSFYPRVSSTSSYNEQFF	TGTGCCAGCAGCTTTTACCCCAGGGTCAGTTCTACGAGCTCCTACAATGAGCAGTTCTTC
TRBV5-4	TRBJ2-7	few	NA	CASSSSYPPDEQYF	TGTGCCAGCAGCTCCTCCTACCCGCCCGACGAGCAGTACTTC
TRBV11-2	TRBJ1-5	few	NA	CASSVSEYQPQHF	TGTGCCAGCAGCGTTAGCGAGTATCAGCCCCAGCATTTT
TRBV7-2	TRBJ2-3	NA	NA	CASSSQASTDTQYF	TGTGCCAGCAGCTCCCAGGCTAGCACAGATACGCAGTATTTT
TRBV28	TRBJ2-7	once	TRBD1	CASNTGGSYEQYF	TGTGCCAGCAATACAGGGGGCTCCTACGAGCAGTACTTC
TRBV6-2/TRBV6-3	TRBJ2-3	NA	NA	CASSYRDKISTDTQYF	TGTGCCAGCAGTTACCGGGATAAAATTAGCACAGATACGCAGTATTTT
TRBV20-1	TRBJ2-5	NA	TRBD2	CSAEGLAGQSQETQYF	TGCAGTGCAGAGGGACTAGCGGGACAGTCTCAAGAGACCCAGTACTTC
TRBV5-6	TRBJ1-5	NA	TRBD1	CASSLGVDRVEQPQHF	TGTGCCAGCAGCTTGGGTGTGGACAGGGTGGAACAGCCCCAGCATTTT
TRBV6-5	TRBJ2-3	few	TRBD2	CASSYSSLAGGRIDTQYF	TGTGCCAGCAGTTATTCATCTTTGGCGGGAGGCCGAATAGATACGCAGTATTTT
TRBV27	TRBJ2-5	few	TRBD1	CASAGNRGREETQYF	TGTGCCAGCGCGGGAAACAGGGGGCGGGAAGAGACCCAGTACTTC
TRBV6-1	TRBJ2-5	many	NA	CASIGRLGETQYF	TGTGCCAGCATAGGGAGATTAGGGGAGACCCAGTACTTC
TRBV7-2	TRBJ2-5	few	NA	CASSLGSMETQYF	TGTGCCAGCAGCTTAGGGAGTATGGAGACCCAGTACTTC
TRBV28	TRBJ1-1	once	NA	CASDRAGARAPEAFF	TGTGCCAGCGATAGGGCAGGTGCCCGTGCCCCTGAAGCTTTCTTT
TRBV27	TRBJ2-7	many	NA	CASSDGSSYEQYF	TGTGCCAGCAGCGATGGCAGTTCCTACGAGCAGTACTTC
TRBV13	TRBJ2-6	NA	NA	CASSLFRDKGSGANVLTF	TGTGCCAGCAGCTTATTTCGGGATAAGGGCTCTGGGGCCAACGTCCTGACTTTC
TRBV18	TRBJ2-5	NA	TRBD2	CATSRTSGPSWETQYF	TGTGCCACCTCCCGGACTAGCGGGCCGTCTTGGGAGACCCAGTACTTC
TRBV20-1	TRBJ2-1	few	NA	CSARAPRGPDYNEQFF	TGCAGTGCTAGAGCGCCGAGAGGGCCGGATTACAATGAGCAGTTCTTC
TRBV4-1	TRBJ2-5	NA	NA	CASRQDGETQYF	TGCGCCAGCAGGCAAGATGGGGAGACCCAGTACTTC
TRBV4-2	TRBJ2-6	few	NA	CASSRQAETAYSSGANVLTF	TGTGCCAGCTCTCGTCAAGCGGAAACAGCGTACTCCTCTGGGGCCAACGTCCTGACTTTC
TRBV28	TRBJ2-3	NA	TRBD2	CASSPLREGADTQYF	TGTGCCAGCAGTCCCCTCCGGGAGGGGGCAGATACGCAGTATTTT
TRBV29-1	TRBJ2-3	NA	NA	CSAPWGTDTQYF	TGCAGCGCCCCGTGGGGCACAGATACGCAGTATTTT
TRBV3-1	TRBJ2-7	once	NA	CASSPEPISDEQYF	TGTGCCAGCAGTCCAGAACCGATCTCCGACGAGCAGTACTTC
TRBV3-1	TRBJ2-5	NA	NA	CAGSRRAGAAQETQYF	TGTGCCGGCAGCCGGAGAGCAGGGGCCGCTCAAGAGACCCAGTACTTC
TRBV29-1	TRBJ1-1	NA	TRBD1	CSLRAPTGCEAFF	TGCAGCCTGAGGGCCCCGACAGGGTGTGAAGCTTTCTTT
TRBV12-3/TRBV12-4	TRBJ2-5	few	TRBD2	CASSWGVGGGSEQYF	TGTGCCAGCAGTTGGGGGGTCGGCGGGGGGTCGGAGCAGTACTTC
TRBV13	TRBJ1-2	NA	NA	CASSPTDGPNYGYTF	TGTGCCAGCAGCCCAACGGACGGACCTAACTATGGCTACACCTTC
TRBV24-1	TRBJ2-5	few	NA	CATSDRRGGQETQYF	TGTGCCACCAGTGATCGCAGGGGGGGACAAGAGACCCAGTACTTC